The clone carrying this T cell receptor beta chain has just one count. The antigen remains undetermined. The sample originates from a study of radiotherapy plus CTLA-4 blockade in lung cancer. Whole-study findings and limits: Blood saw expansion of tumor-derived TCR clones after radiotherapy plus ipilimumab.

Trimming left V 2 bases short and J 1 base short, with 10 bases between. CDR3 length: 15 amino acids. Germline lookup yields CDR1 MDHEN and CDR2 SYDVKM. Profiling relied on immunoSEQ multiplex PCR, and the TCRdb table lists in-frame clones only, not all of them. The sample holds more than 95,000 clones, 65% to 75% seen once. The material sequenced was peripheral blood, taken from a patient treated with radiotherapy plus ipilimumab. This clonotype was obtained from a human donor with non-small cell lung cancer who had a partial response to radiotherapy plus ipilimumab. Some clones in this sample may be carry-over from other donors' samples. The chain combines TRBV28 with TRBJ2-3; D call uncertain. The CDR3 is CASSLPDGGTDTQYF. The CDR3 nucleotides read TGTGCCAGCAGTTTACCAGACGGAGGCACAGATACGCAGTATTTT.